This T cell receptor (beta chain) was identified in a study of T cells in Graves' hyperthyroidism and ophthalmopathy. Across the study: Initial diagnosis, before any treatment, was when peripheral blood was collected.

This clonotype was observed at least ten times. The antigen is undetermined. Researchers took RNA transcripts and amplified the TCR beta CDR3 regions from them. The primer set for the first-round RT-PCR of the TCR CDR3 was HTBI. TCRdb redid the calling of the multiplex PCR reads with MiXCR, one entry per CDR3 protein. The table has under 350,000 distinct CDR3 sequences, 15% to 20% seen once. Every diagnosis used clinical symptoms, serum thyroxine and TRAb, thyroid ultrasound and orbital computed tomography. Findings and limits, study-wide: Clonotypes that were expanded in thyroid above 0.001 mostly appeared in blood too.

This CDR3 region has 14 residues. The germline gives CDR1 MDHEN, CDR2 SYDVKM. Between the trimmed V and J ends, which lost 8 bases and 5 bases, there was a span of 19 bases. The TCR originated in a woman aged 60-75 years with Graves' ophthalmopathy. The chain combines TRBV28 with TRBJ2-7, with a weak D call TRBD2 (6 bases). The sample was blood. CDR3 in DNA: TGTGCCAGCCTATCAGTAGGGGCGGGAAACGAGCAGTACTTC. It specifies CASLSVGAGNEQYF.